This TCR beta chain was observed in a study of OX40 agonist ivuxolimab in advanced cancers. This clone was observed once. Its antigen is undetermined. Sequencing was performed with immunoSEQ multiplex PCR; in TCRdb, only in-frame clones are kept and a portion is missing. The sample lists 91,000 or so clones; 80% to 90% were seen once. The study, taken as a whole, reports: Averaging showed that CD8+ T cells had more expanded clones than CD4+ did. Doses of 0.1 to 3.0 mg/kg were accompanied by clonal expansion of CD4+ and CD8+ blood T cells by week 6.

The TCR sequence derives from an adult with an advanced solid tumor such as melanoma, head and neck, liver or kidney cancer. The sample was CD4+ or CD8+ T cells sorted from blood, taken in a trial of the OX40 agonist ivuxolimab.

The chain's CDR3 is CAISESGTSGKETQYF. In nucleotides, the CDR3 is TGTGCCATCAGTGAGTCGGGGACTAGCGGTAAAGAGACCCAGTACTTC. The chain joins TRBV10-3 to TRBJ2-5; 11 bases are shared with TRBD2. The germline V gene encodes CDR1 ENHRY and CDR2 SYGVKD. The CDR3 is made up of 16 amino acids. V trimming: 0 bases; J trimming: 3 bases; junction bases outside the gene matches: 3.